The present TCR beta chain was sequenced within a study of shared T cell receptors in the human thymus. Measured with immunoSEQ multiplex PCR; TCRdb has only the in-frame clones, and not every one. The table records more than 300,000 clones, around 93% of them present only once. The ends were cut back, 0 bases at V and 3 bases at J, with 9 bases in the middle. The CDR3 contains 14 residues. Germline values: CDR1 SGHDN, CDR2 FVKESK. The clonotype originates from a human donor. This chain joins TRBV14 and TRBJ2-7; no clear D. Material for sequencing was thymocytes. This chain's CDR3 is CASSQDPDNYEQYF. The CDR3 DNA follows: TGTGCCAGCAGCCAAGATCCAGATAACTACGAGCAGTACTTC.